The present entry profiles one TCR beta chain with its context. These data come from a study of control samples from healthy donors and cancer patients. CDR1 is SNHLY, CDR2 FYNNEI, per germline. The CDR3 covers 15 residues. V lost 2 bases and J 0 bases, leaving 5 bases between the germline ends. Profiled with immunoSEQ multiplex PCR; TCRdb holds only in-frame clones, not every one. Of fewer than 300,000 clones in the sample, about 80% are singletons; the top ten hold about an eighth. The V and J genes are TRBV2 and TRBJ2-6, with D unclear. The clonotype comes from a woman aged 55-70 years with lung cancer. Sample: PBMCs. The CDR3: CASSELASGANVLTF. The CDR3 bases are TGTGCCAGCAGTGAACTGGCCTCTGGGGCCAACGTCCTGACTTTC.